These 8 T cell receptor beta chains were sequenced from one sample in a study of shared clonotypes between healthy human individuals. Some clones are missing from TCRdb's copy, which holds only in-frame ones; the method was immunoSEQ multiplex PCR. The sample holds 450,000 to 500,000 clones; about 78% are singletons and the top ten take more than 10%. The sequenced sample consisted of PBMCs. These receptor sequences come from a woman aged 40 to 50 in good health. Some clones in this sample may be carry-over from other donors' samples.

This clone came up many times. V and J are TRBV10-2 and TRBJ2-7; TRBD1 is a possible D gene (6 bases). The V end lost 6 bases, the J end lost 7 bases, and 13 bases lay between the germline ends. CDR3 length equals 12 residues. The germline V gene encodes CDR1 WSHSY and CDR2 SAAADI. CDR3 DNA: TGCGCCAGCAGCGAAACAGGGAATGAGCAGTACTTC. Its protein product is CASSETGNEQYF.

V is TRBV7-2 and J is TRBJ2-7, with D possibly TRBD2 on 5 matching bases. Germline-derived CDR1 and CDR2 are SGHTA and FQGNSA. Between the trimmed V and J ends, which lost 2 bases and 9 bases, there was a span of 11 bases. There are 12 residues in the CDR3. CDR3 coding DNA: TGTGCCAGCAGCTTAAGGACTCCAACGCAGTACTTC. Encoded protein: CASSLRTPTQYF.

The chain is built from TRBV7-2 and TRBJ2-1; D gene ambiguous. Germline values: CDR1 SGHTA, CDR2 FQGNSA. V gave up 1 base and J gave up 2 bases, with 9 bases separating them. The CDR3 loop spans 15 amino acids. The chain's CDR3 is CASSLDSRAYNEQFF. The DNA of the CDR3 is TGTGCCAGCAGCTTAGACAGCCGCGCCTACAATGAGCAGTTCTTC.

Comments on this clone: A read error is likely here: a far larger clone is one base away. The final CDR3 position lacks the conserved phenylalanine or tryptophan, pointing to a likely read error. The V and J genes are TRBV2 and TRBJ1-4; D may be TRBD1 (6 bases). There are 12 residues in the CDR3. Germline lookup yields CDR1 SNHLY and CDR2 FYNNEI. V lost 7 bases and J lost 8, with 11 bases in between. Here the CDR3 DNA reads TGTGCCAGCATCTCAACAGGGGAAAAACTGTTTCTT. Residues: CASISTGEKLFL.

This clone has a count of ten or more. This rearrangement joins TRBV4-3 to TRBJ1-4; no definite D call. The CDR3 contains 16 residues. V lost 0 bases, J lost 5 bases, and 13 bases lay in between. In germline, CDR1 is LGHNA, CDR2 YSLEER. The DNA of the CDR3 is TGCGCCAGCAGCCAAGATATAATACGGGGAAATGAAAAACTGTTTTTT. The encoded protein is CASSQDIIRGNEKLFF.

This clone was observed many times. The rearrangement joins TRBV6-4 to TRBJ2-2, with 9 bases aligning to TRBD2. CDR3 length: 15 residues. The germline V gene encodes CDR1 MRHNA and CDR2 SNTAGT. The J segment lost 5 bases and the V segment lost 4 bases, leaving 5 bases of the junction unmatched. CDR3 in amino acids: CASSVAGEGTGELFF. In DNA form, the CDR3 reads TGTGCCAGCAGTGTAGCGGGAGAGGGAACCGGGGAGCTGTTTTTT.

The chain employs TRBV5-1 and TRBJ1-2; D not certain. V was pared by 9 bases and J by 0 bases, with 15 bases between. Germline V gene lookup returns CDR1 SGHRS and CDR2 YFSETQ. The CDR3 consists of 14 residues. The CDR3 sequence is CATRAVGTNYGYTF. For the CDR3, the DNA is TGCGCCACCCGCGCCGTGGGCACTAACTATGGCTACACCTTC.

V and J are TRBV7-8 and TRBJ2-7, with a tentative D call TRBD2 (5 bases). Germline V gene sequence: CDR1 SGHVS, CDR2 FQNEAQ. V dropped 2 bases and J dropped 7 bases, with 15 bases sitting between them. The CDR3 runs 14 residues. CDR3 nucleotides: TGTGCCAGCAGCTTATTTCGGCCGGGGTGGGAGCAGTACTTC. This codes for CASSLFRPGWEQYF.